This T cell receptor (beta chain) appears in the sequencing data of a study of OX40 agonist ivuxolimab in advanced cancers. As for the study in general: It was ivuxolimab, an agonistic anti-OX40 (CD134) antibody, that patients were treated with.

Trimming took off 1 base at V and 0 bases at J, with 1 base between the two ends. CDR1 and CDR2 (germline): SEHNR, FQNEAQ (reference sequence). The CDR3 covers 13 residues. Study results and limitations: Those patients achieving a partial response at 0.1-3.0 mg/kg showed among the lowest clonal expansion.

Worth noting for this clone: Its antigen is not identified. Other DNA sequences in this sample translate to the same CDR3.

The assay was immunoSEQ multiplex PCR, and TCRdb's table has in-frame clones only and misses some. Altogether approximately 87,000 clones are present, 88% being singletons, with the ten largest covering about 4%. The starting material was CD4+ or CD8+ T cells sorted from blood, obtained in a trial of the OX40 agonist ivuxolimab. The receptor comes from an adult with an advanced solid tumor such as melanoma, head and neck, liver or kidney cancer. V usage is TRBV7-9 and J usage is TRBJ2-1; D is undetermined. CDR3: CASSLGSYNEQFF. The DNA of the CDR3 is TGTGCCAGCAGCTTAGGCTCCTACAATGAGCAGTTCTTC.